This T cell receptor beta chain was identified in a study of CD8+CD57+ T cells in acquired aplastic anemia. Using genomic DNA as the template, TCR beta VDJ and CDR3 profiling was carried out. Each CDR3 protein is one row after TCRdb ran MiXCR on the reads. This sample has around 430,000 distinct CDR3 sequences; about a third occur once, and the top ten carry around 0.82%. As to this clonotype: A much more abundant neighbour one base away suggests this may be a read error.

V lost 3 bases and J lost 6, with 5 bases in between. In germline, CDR1 is LNHDA, CDR2 SQIVND (reference sequence). The CDR3 consists of 12 residues. An expansion of CD8+CD57+ cells by flow cytometry had been shown in patients chosen for sequencing. Sequenced input: sorted CD4+, CD8+, or CD8+CD57+ T cells (not recorded which) from PBMCs. The receptor was derived from a human donor with aplastic anemia. The chain carries TRBV19 and TRBJ1-4; D is uncertain. CDR3 sequence reads: CASSMIDEKLFF. The CDR3 DNA reads TGTGCCAGTAGTATGATAGATGAAAAACTGTTTTTT. The full variable domain, its missing parts supplied by reference TRBV19 and TRBJ1-4, is DGGITQSPKYLFRKEGQNVTLSCEQNLNHDAMYWYRQDPGQGLRLIYYSQIVNDFQKGDIAEGYSVSREKKESFPLTVTSAQKNPTAFYLCASSMIDEKLFFGSGTQLSVL.